This TCR beta chain comes out of a study of blood T cell repertoires in COVID-19. Study at large: Samples of COVID-19 (acute and convalescent) were obtained from the United States, Italy and Spain. PBMCs, B-cell-depleted T cells, or T cells were the source of the cDNA or gDNA that made up the material.

The protocol was immunoSEQ multiplex PCR, while the TCRdb copy is restricted to in-frame clones and leaves out a portion. The top ten hold approximately 5% of the sample, which has over 15,000 clones, approximately 89% seen once. V shed 10 bases and J shed 2 bases, with 17 bases lying between them. Germline V gene data show CDR1 as SNHLY and CDR2 as FYNNEI. The CDR3 runs 14 residues. The sample taken for sequencing was peripheral blood. The V and J genes are TRBV2 and TRBJ2-5; TRBD2 might be the D (5 bases). This TCR came from a human donor in a cohort sampled during active COVID-19. The CDR3 loop is CATGRGWRQETQYF. CDR3 DNA sequence: TGTGCCACTGGACGGGGATGGCGGCAAGAGACCCAGTACTTC.